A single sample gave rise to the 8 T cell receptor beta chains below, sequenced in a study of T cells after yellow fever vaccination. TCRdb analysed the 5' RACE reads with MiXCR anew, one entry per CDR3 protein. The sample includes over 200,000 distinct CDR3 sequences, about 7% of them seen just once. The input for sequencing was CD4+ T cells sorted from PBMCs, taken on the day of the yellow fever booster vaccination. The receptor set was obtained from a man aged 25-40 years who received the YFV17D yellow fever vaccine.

The CDR3 sequence: CASSELQSGRPYEQYF. In DNA, the CDR3 is TGTGCCAGCAGTGAACTTCAAAGCGGGAGACCCTACGAGCAGTACTTC. J is TRBJ2-7 and V is TRBV27, with TRBD2 matching 8 bases. The CDR3 contains 16 residues. J lost 2 bases, V lost 5 bases, and 11 bases had no gene match. Germline V CDR1 and CDR2: MNHEY, SMNVEV (reference sequence).

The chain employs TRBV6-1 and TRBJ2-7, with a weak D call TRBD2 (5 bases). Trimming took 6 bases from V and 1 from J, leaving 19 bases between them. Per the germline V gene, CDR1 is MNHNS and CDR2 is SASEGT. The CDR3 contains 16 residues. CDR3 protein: CASRTRGSVASYEQYF. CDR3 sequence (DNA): TGTGCCAGCAGGACCCGGGGTAGCGTCGCTTCCTACGAGCAGTACTTC.

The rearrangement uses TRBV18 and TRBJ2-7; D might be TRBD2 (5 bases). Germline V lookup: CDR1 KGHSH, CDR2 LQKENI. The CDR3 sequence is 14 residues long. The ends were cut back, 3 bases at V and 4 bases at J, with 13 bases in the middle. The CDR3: CASSPSGSRYEQYF. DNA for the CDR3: TGTGCCAGCTCACCCAGCGGAAGCAGGTACGAGCAGTACTTC.

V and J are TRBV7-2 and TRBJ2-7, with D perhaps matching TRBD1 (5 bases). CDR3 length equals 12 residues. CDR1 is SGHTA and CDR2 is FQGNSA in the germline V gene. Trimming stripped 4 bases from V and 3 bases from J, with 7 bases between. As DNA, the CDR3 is TGTGCCAGCAGCTACACAGGCTACGAGCAGTACTTC. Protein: CASSYTGYEQYF.

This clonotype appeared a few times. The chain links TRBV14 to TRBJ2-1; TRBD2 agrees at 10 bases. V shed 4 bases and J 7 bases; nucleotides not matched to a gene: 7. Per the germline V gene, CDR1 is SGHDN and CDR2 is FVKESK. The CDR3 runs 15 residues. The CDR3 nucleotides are TGTGCCAGCAGCCGTACTAGCGGGGTGGAGAATGAGCAGTTCTTC. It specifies CASSRTSGVENEQFF.

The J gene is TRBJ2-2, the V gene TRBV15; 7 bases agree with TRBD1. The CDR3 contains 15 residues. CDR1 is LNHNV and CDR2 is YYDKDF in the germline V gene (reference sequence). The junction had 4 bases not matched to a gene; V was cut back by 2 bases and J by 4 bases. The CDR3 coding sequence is TGTGCCACCAGCAGAAGACAGGGTGGCACCGGGGAGCTGTTTTTT. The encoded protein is CATSRRQGGTGELFF.

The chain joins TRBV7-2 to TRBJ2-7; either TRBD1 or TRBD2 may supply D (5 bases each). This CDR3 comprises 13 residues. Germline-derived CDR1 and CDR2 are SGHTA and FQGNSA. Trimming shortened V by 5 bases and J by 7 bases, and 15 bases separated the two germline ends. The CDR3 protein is CASSAGAPLEQYF. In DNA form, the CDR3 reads TGTGCCAGCAGCGCCGGGGCTCCCCTTGAGCAGTACTTC.

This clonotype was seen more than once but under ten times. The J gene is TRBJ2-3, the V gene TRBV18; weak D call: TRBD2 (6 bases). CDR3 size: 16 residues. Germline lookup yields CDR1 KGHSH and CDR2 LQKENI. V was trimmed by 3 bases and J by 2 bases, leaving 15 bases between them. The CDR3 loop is CASSPVAGTDTDTQYF. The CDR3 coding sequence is TGTGCCAGCTCACCCGTGGCGGGGACCGACACAGATACGCAGTATTTT.